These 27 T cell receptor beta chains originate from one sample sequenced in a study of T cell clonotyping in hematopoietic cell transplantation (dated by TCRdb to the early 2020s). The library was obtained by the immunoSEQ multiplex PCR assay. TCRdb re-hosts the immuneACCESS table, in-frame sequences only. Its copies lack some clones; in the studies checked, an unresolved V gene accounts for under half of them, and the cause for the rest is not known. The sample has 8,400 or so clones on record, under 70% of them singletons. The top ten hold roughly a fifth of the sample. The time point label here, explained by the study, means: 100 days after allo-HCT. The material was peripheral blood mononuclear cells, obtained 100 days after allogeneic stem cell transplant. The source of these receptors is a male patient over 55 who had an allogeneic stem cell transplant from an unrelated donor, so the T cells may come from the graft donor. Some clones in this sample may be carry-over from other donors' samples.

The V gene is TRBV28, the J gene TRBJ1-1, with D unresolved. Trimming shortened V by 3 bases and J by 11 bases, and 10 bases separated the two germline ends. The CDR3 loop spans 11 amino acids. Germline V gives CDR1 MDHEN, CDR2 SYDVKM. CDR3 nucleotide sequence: TGTGCCAGCAGTTTCGGGCGGTGGGCTTTCTTT. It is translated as CASSFGRWAFF.

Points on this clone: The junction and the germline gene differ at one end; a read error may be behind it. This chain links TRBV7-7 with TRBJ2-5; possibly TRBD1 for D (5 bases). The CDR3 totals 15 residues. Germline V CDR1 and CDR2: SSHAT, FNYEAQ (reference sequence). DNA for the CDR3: TGTGCTAGCAGCCTGGGCGGCAGGGTAACCGAGACCCAGTACTTC. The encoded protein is CASSLGGRVTETQYF.

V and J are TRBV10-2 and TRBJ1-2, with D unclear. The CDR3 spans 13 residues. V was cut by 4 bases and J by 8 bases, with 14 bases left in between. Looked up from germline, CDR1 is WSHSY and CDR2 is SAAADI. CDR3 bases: TGCGCCAGCAGTGGCTCCTTCGAGGGCGGCTACACCTTC. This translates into CASSGSFEGGYTF.

CDR3 residues: CASSLQGYNEQFF. In nucleotides, the CDR3 is TGTGCCAGCAGCCTACAGGGGTACAATGAGCAGTTCTTC. The chain employs TRBV7-3 and TRBJ2-1; the match to TRBD1 covers 7 bases. Germline V gene data show CDR1 as SGHTA and CDR2 as FQGTGA. The CDR3 runs 13 residues. V trimming: 5 bases; J trimming: 4 bases; junction bases outside the gene matches: 2.

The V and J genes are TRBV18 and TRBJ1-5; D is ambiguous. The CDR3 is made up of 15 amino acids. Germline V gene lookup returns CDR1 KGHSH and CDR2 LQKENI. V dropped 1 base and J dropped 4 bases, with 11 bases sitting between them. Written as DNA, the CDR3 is TGTGCCAGCTCACCACAGTCAGGCCCAAATCAGCCCCAGCATTTT. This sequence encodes CASSPQSGPNQPQHF.

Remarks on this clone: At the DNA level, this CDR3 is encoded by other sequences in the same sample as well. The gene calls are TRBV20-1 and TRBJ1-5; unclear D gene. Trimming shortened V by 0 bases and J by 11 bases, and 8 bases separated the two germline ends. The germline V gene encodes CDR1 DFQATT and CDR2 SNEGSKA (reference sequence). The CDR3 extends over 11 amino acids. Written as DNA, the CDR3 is TGCAGTGCTAGAGATAGGCGGGCCCAGCATTTT. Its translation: CSARDRRAQHF.

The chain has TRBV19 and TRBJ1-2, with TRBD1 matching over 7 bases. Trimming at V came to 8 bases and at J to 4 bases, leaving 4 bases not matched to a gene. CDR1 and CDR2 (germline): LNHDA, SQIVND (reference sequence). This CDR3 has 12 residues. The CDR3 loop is CASSDRPYGYTF. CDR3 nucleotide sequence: TGTGCCAGTTCGGACAGGCCCTATGGCTACACCTTC.

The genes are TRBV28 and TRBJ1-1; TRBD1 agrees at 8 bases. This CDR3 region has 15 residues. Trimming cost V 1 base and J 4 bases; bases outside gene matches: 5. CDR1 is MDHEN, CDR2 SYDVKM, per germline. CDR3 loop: CASSLFDRGGTEAFF. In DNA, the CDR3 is TGTGCCAGCAGTTTATTCGACAGGGGAGGCACTGAAGCTTTCTTT.

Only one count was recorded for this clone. The DNA of the CDR3 is TGTGCCAGCAGTTACAGGGCTGGCTACACCTTC. It codes for CASSYRAGYTF. This chain connects TRBV6-6 to TRBJ1-2; D remains ambiguous. With 2 bases removed from V and 7 bases from J, the gap between germline ends came to 5 bases. The CDR3 is made up of 11 amino acids. Germline lookup yields CDR1 MNHNY and CDR2 SVGAGI (reference sequence).

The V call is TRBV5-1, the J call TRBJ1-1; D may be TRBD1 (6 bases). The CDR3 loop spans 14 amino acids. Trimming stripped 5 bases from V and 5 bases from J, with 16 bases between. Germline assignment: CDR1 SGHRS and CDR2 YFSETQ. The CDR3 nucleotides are TGCGCCAGCAGGGCCCAGGGGAGTATGACTGAAGCTTTCTTT. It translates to CASRAQGSMTEAFF.

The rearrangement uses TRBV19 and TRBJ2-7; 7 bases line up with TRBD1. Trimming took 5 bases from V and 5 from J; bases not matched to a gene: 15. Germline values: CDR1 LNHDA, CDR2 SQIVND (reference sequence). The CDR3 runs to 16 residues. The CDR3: CASSSGQVPLGDEQYF. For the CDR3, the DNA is TGTGCCAGTAGTTCTGGACAGGTGCCCCTAGGTGACGAGCAGTACTTC. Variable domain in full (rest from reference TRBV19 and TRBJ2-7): DGGITQSPKYLFRKEGQNVTLSCEQNLNHDAMYWYRQDPGQGLRLIYYSQIVNDFQKGDIAEGYSVSREKKESFPLTVTSAQKNPTAFYLCASSSGQVPLGDEQYFGPGTRLTVT.

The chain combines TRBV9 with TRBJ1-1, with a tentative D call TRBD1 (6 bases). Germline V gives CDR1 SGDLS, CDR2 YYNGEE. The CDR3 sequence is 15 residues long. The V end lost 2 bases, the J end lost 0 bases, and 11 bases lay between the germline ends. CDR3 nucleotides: TGTGCCAGCAGCGTCTCGGACAGAATGAACACTGAAGCTTTCTTT. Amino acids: CASSVSDRMNTEAFF.

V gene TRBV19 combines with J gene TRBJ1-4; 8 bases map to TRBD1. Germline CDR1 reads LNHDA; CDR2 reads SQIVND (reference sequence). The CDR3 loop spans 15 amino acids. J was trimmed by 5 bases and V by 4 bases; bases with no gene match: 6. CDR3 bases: TGTGCCAGTAGTACCCATCGACAGGGGAATGAAAAACTGTTTTTT. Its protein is CASSTHRQGNEKLFF.

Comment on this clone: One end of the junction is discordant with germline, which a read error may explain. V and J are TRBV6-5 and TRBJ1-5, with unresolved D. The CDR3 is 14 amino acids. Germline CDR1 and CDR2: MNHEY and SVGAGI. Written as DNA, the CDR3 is TGCGCCAGCAGTGAGCCCGGTTTCGAGCAGCCCCAGCATTTT. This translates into CASSEPGFEQPQHF.

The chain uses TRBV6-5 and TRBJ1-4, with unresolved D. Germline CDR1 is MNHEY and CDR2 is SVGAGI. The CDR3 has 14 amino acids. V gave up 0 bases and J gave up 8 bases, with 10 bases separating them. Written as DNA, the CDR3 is TGTGCCAGCAGTTACTCGAACGGAGAGGAAAAACTGTTTTTT. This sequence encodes CASSYSNGEEKLFF.

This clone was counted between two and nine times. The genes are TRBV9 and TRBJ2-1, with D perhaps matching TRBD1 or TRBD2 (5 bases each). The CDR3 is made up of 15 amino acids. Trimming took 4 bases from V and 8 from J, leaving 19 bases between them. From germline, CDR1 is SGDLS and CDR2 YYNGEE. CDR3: CASSLQGRSLDEQFF. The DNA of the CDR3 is TGTGCCAGCAGCCTGCAGGGACGGTCCTTGGATGAGCAGTTCTTC.

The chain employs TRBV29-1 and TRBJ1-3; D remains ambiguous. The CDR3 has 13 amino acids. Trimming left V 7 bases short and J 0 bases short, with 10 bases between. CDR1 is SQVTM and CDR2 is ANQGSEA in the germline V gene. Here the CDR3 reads CSGSRSSGNTIYF. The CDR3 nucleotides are TGCAGCGGGTCACGCAGCTCTGGAAACACCATATATTTT.

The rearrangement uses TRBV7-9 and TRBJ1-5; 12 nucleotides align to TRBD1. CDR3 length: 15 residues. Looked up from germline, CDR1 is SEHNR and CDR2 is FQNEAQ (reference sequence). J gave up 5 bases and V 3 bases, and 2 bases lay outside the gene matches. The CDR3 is CASSFGTGGYQPQHF. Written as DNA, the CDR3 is TGTGCCAGCAGCTTCGGGACAGGGGGCTATCAGCCCCAGCATTTT.

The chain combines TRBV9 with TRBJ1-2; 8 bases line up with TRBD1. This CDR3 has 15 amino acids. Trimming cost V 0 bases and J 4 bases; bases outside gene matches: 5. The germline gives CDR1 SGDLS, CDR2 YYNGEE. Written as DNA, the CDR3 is TGTGCCAGCAGCGTAGGACAGGGGTTCGTCTATGGCTACACCTTC. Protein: CASSVGQGFVYGYTF.

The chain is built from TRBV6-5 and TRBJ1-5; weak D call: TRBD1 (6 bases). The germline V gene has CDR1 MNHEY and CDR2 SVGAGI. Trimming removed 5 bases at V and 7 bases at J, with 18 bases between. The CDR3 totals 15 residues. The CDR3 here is CASSLGGQGGQPQHF. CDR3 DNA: TGTGCCAGCAGTCTTGGGGGGCAGGGTGGGCAGCCCCAGCATTTT.

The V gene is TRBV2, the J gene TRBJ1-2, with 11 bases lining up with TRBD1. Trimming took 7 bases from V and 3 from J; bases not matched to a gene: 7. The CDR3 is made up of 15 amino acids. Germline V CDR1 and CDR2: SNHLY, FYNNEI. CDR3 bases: TGTGCCAGCATGGGAAGGGACAGGGGGGACTATGGCTACACCTTC. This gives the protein CASMGRDRGDYGYTF.

The CDR3 region has the DNA TGTGCCAGTAGTATAGATTACCCCCGCGGGGGCTACACCTTC. Amino acids: CASSIDYPRGGYTF. The V gene is TRBV19, the J gene TRBJ1-2; D call uncertain. Trimming pared 0 bases from V and 8 bases from J, leaving 13 bases between. Germline assignment: CDR1 LNHDA and CDR2 SQIVND (reference sequence). The CDR3 has 14 amino acids.

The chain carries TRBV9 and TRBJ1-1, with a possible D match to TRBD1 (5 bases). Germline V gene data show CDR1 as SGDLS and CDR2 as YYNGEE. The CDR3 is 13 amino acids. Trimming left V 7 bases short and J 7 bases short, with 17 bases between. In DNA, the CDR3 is TGTGCCAGCTCGGGGGATGGTTATGATGAAGCTTTCTTT. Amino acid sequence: CASSGDGYDEAFF. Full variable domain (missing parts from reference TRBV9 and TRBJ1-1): DSGVTQTPKHLITATGQRVTLRCSPRSGDLSVYWYQQSLDQGLQFLIQYYNGEERAKGNILERFSAQQFPDLHSELNLSSLELGDSALYFCASSGDGYDEAFFGQGTRLTVV.

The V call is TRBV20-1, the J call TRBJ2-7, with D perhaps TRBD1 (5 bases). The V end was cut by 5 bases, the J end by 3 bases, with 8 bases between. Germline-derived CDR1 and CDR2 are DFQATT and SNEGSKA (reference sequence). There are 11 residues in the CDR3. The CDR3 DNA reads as TGCAGTGCTCCTGACAGCTACGAGCAGTACTTC. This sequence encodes CSAPDSYEQYF.

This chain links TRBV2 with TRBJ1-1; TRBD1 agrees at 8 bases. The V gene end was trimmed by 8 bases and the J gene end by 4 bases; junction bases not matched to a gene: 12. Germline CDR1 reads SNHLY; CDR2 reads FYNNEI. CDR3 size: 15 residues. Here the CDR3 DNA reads TGTGCCAGCTCGGGACAGGTATCCTTCGGCACTGAAGCTTTCTTT. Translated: CASSGQVSFGTEAFF.

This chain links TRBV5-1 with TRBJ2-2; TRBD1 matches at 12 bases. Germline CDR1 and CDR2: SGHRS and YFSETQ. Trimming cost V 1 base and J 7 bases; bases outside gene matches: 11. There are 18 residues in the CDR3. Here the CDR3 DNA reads TGCGCCAGCAGCTTGCAGGGGACAGGGGGCTTTCAGGTCGGGGAGCTGTTTTTT. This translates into CASSLQGTGGFQVGELFF. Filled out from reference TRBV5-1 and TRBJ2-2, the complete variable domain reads KAGVTQTPRYLIKTRGQQVTLSCSPISGHRSVSWYQQTPGQGLQFLFEYFSETQRNKGNFPGRFSGRQFSNSRSEMNVSTLELGDSALYLCASSLQGTGGFQVGELFFGEGSRLTVL.

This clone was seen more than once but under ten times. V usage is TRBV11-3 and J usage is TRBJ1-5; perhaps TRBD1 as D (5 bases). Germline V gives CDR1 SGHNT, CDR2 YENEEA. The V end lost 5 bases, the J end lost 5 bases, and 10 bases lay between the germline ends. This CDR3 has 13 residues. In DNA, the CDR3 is TGTGCCAGCAGCAAGCTGACAGATCAGCCCCAGCATTTT. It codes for CASSKLTDQPQHF.